The following is a T cell receptor (beta chain) sequence with its context. CDR1 and CDR2 (germline): MNHEY, SVGEGT. The CDR3 is 16 amino acids. V shed 0 bases and J 0 bases; nucleotides not matched to a gene: 3. TCRdb keeps only in-frame clones here, not all; method: immunoSEQ multiplex PCR. The profile covers around 100,000 clones, with about 85% appearing a single time and 1.5% to 2% taken by the ten largest. This entry comes from a study of blood T cell repertoires in COVID-19. Whole-study context: COVID-19 samples collected from the United States, Italy and Spain covered acute and convalescent phases.

Sequencing used peripheral blood. The TCR was taken from a woman aged 70 to 79 with active or convalescent COVID-19. V gene TRBV6-2 or TRBV6-3 combines with J gene TRBJ2-7; 9 bases map to TRBD2. The CDR3 region has the DNA TGTGCCAGCAGTTACTCTATTAGCGGGAGCTCCTACGAGCAGTACTTC. It translates to CASSYSISGSSYEQYF.